These 17 T cell receptor beta chains share one sample of origin, sequenced in a study of blood T cell repertoires in COVID-19. Clones were read by immunoSEQ multiplex PCR, and TCRdb kept only the in-frame ones, dropping some. This table has 45,000 to 55,000 clones, around 68% appearing once. Sample: peripheral blood. The receptors originated from a woman aged 70-85 years with acute or convalescent COVID-19.

The chain combines TRBV5-5 with TRBJ2-2; D might be TRBD2 (6 bases). Trimming left V 4 bases short and J 4 bases short, with 17 bases between. CDR3 length: 16 residues. The germline V gene encodes CDR1 SGHKS and CDR2 YYEKEE (reference sequence). CDR3 residues: CASSPSEGLATGELFF. CDR3 nucleotide sequence: TGTGCCAGCAGCCCCTCGGAGGGCCTCGCCACCGGGGAGCTGTTTTTT.

V gene TRBV2 combines with J gene TRBJ1-2; unclear D gene. The CDR3 totals 13 residues. Germline V gives CDR1 SNHLY, CDR2 FYNNEI. The V and J ends lost 6 bases and 4 bases respectively, with 12 bases between them. CDR3 sequence reads: CASRLQTSYGYTF. In nucleotides, the CDR3 is TGTGCCAGCAGGCTACAGACTAGCTATGGCTACACCTTC.

The chain uses TRBV7-3 and TRBJ2-1; 9 bases map to TRBD2. The CDR3 has 15 residues. In germline, CDR1 is SGHTA, CDR2 FQGTGA. Unmatched junction bases numbered 3, after V lost 6 bases and J lost 0 bases. CDR3 nucleotide sequence: TGTGCCAGCAGACTTAGCGGGAGCTCCTACAATGAGCAGTTCTTC. Residues: CASRLSGSSYNEQFF. Filled out from reference TRBV7-3 and TRBJ2-1, the complete variable domain reads GAGVSQTPSNKVTEKGKYVELRCDPISGHTALYWYRQSLGQGPEFLIYFQGTGAADDSGLPNDRFFAVRPEGSVSTLKIQRTERGDSAVYLCASRLSGSSYNEQFFGPGTRLTVL.

V and J are TRBV7-8 and TRBJ2-7; D is unclear. The CDR3 sequence is 14 residues long. CDR1 is SGHVS, CDR2 FQNEAQ, per germline. V dropped 1 base and J dropped 0 bases, with 7 bases sitting between them. CDR3 nucleotides: TGTGCCAGCAGCTTAGTGTCCCGCTCCTACGAGCAGTACTTC. It specifies CASSLVSRSYEQYF.

The chain uses TRBV28 and TRBJ1-5; 7 nucleotides agree with TRBD1. The CDR3 is 13 amino acids. The V gene's germline CDR1 is MDHEN and CDR2 SYDVKM. Unmatched junction bases numbered 0, after V lost 3 bases and J lost 4 bases. CDR3 in DNA: TGTGCCAGCAGTTTGACAGGGAATCAGCCCCAGCATTTT. Its translation: CASSLTGNQPQHF.

The chain is built from TRBV4-1 and TRBJ2-2; the match to TRBD1 covers 7 bases. In germline, CDR1 is MGHRA, CDR2 YSYEKL. The CDR3 spans 15 residues. J gave up 1 base and V 7 bases, and 6 bases lay outside the gene matches. Written as DNA, the CDR3 is TGCGCCAGCACCGGACAGGTGGGGAACACCGGGGAGCTGTTTTTT. Translation: CASTGQVGNTGELFF.

This clone turned up a few times. The gene calls are TRBV18 and TRBJ2-3; possibly TRBD2 for D (6 bases). V was clipped by 4 bases and J by 0 bases, with 20 bases between them. The CDR3 runs 18 residues. In germline, CDR1 is KGHSH, CDR2 LQKENI. CDR3 DNA: TGTGCCAGCTCACTCCTTCCCGGAGGGTCCTTCAGCACAGATACGCAGTATTTT. This sequence encodes CASSLLPGGSFSTDTQYF.

The gene calls are TRBV5-1 and TRBJ2-3, with D tentatively TRBD1 (5 bases). The CDR3 consists of 16 residues. The V end lost 4 bases, the J end lost 9 bases, and 24 bases lay between the germline ends. CDR1 is SGHRS, CDR2 YFSETQ, per germline. In nucleotides, the CDR3 is TGCGCCAGCAGCCTTACCACCTCGCCCCAGGGAAGAACGCAGTATTTT. Its translation: CASSLTTSPQGRTQYF.

The chain joins TRBV19 to TRBJ2-1; TRBD1 matches at 10 bases. The CDR3 contains 14 residues. Germline trimming cut 4 bases from V and 10 bases from J; bases unmatched to any gene: 7. The germline V gene encodes CDR1 LNHDA and CDR2 SQIVND (reference sequence). The CDR3 spells CASSRMTGGAEQFF. As DNA, the CDR3 is TGTGCCAGTAGTAGAATGACAGGGGGCGCCGAGCAGTTCTTC. Full variable domain (rest looked up from reference TRBV19 and TRBJ2-1): DGGITQSPKYLFRKEGQNVTLSCEQNLNHDAMYWYRQDPGQGLRLIYYSQIVNDFQKGDIAEGYSVSREKKESFPLTVTSAQKNPTAFYLCASSRMTGGAEQFFGPGTRLTVL.

The rearrangement uses TRBV7-2 and TRBJ1-5, with D possibly matching TRBD1 (6 bases). Trimming shortened V by 3 bases and J by 5 bases, and 8 bases separated the two germline ends. The CDR3 is 13 amino acids. Germline CDR1 and CDR2: SGHTA and FQGNSA. CDR3 coding DNA: TGTGCCAGCAGCTTGGACAGCTATCAGCCCCAGCATTTT. Its protein is CASSLDSYQPQHF.

V gene TRBV18 combines with J gene TRBJ1-2, with 8 bases aligning to TRBD1. The CDR3 has 13 residues. The V gene end was trimmed by 6 bases and the J gene end by 6 bases; junction bases not matched to a gene: 6. Per germline, CDR1 KGHSH and CDR2 LQKENI. The CDR3, as DNA: TGTGCCAGCTCTTTCGGACAGGGAAATGGCTACACCTTC. Its protein product is CASSFGQGNGYTF.

This clone was detected only a few times. V is TRBV7-8 and J is TRBJ2-1, with D perhaps matching TRBD1 (5 bases). This CDR3 region has 17 residues. Trimming cost V 0 bases and J 3 bases, with 15 bases left between them. Germline V gene data show CDR1 as SGHVS and CDR2 as FQNEAQ. The CDR3 protein is CASSLASLSGHYNEQFF. The CDR3 DNA reads as TGTGCCAGCAGCTTAGCCTCGTTGTCCGGACACTACAATGAGCAGTTCTTC.

V usage is TRBV5-1 and J usage is TRBJ1-5; 11 bases line up with TRBD1. Germline CDR1 reads SGHRS; CDR2 reads YFSETQ. The V segment lost 1 base and the J segment 2 bases; nucleotides outside the gene matches: 8. This CDR3 spans 18 amino acids. The CDR3 protein is CASSLRDRGKKGNQPQHF. The CDR3 DNA reads as TGCGCCAGCAGCTTGCGGGACAGGGGGAAAAAGGGCAATCAGCCCCAGCATTTT.

Worth noting for this clone: Other DNA sequences in the sample encode the same CDR3. The genes are TRBV6-2 or TRBV6-3 and TRBJ1-6, with 10 bases aligning to TRBD1. V trimming: 6 bases; J trimming: 10 bases; junction bases outside the gene matches: 6. There are 14 residues in the CDR3. Germline V gene sequence: CDR1 MNHEY, CDR2 SVGEGT. The CDR3 region has the DNA TGTGCCAGCAGCCCTGACAGGGGGCGATCACCCCTCCACTTT. Translation gives CASSPDRGRSPLHF.

The rearrangement uses TRBV28 and TRBJ1-1; 7 nucleotides agree with TRBD1. From germline, CDR1 is MDHEN and CDR2 SYDVKM. The CDR3 covers 15 residues. With V trimmed by 7 bases and J by 0 bases, 8 bases remained unmatched. The CDR3 bases are TGTGCCAGCATTTCCGGGACAGTTATGAACACTGAAGCTTTCTTT. It specifies CASISGTVMNTEAFF.

The chain links TRBV27 to TRBJ1-2, with 10 bases that match TRBD1. This CDR3 comprises 16 residues. Germline V gene data show CDR1 as MNHEY and CDR2 as SMNVEV (reference sequence). Germline trimming cut 2 bases from V and 4 bases from J; bases unmatched to any gene: 7. The CDR3: CASSLNGGQGTYGYTF. CDR3 in DNA: TGTGCCAGCAGTTTAAATGGGGGACAGGGGACCTATGGCTACACCTTC.

The J gene is TRBJ2-2, the V gene TRBV28; 10 positions match TRBD2. Per the germline V gene, CDR1 is MDHEN and CDR2 is SYDVKM. V gave up 2 bases and J gave up 5 bases; unmatched junction bases: 5. The CDR3 is 16 residues long. Here the CDR3 reads CASSLLTSGVTGELFF. CDR3 DNA: TGTGCCAGCAGTTTACTTACTAGCGGGGTTACCGGGGAGCTGTTTTTT.